These 17 T cell receptor beta chains originate from one sample sequenced in a study of blood T cell repertoires in COVID-19. Using immunoSEQ multiplex PCR, the repertoire was profiled, and TCRdb retains in-frame clones only, with some absent. Altogether more than 100,000 clones are present, 80% to 90% being singletons, with the ten largest covering around 4%. The source material was peripheral blood. Every receptor here comes from a man aged 35-49 years with acute or convalescent COVID-19.

The chain couples TRBV30 to TRBJ1-2; 8 bases map to TRBD1. J was trimmed by 4 bases and V by 3 bases; bases with no gene match: 7. This CDR3 region has 14 residues. Germline CDR1 GTSNPN, CDR2 SVGIG (reference sequence). As DNA, the CDR3 is TGTGCCTGGAGCGCTTCCGGACAGGGCTATGGCTACACCTTC. This gives the protein CAWSASGQGYGYTF.

The chain joins TRBV19 to TRBJ1-1; 10 bases agree with TRBD1. The CDR3 consists of 14 residues. J was trimmed by 1 base and V by 6 bases; bases with no gene match: 2. In germline, CDR1 is LNHDA, CDR2 SQIVND (reference sequence). The CDR3 nucleotides read TGTGCCAGTAGGACAGGGGGCGCGAACACTGAAGCTTTCTTT. Amino acid sequence: CASRTGGANTEAFF.

The genes are TRBV10-3 and TRBJ1-1, with D perhaps TRBD1 (5 bases). Trimming stripped 7 bases from V and 1 base from J, with 10 bases between. This CDR3 spans 13 amino acids. Germline V gene sequence: CDR1 ENHRY, CDR2 SYGVKD. CDR3 residues: CAITSTGNTEAFF. The DNA of the CDR3 is TGTGCCATCACCTCCACAGGGAACACTGAAGCTTTCTTT.

The chain recombines TRBV25-1 with TRBJ1-1; D is unclear. The germline CDR1 and CDR2 sequences are MGHDK and SYGVNS. The germline V and J ends were trimmed by 6 bases and 1 base, with 9 bases remaining between them. The CDR3 sequence is 13 residues long. CDR3 DNA sequence: TGTGCCAGCAGAACAGCCTCGAACACTGAAGCTTTCTTT. This translates into CASRTASNTEAFF.

The V and J genes are TRBV12-3 or TRBV12-4 and TRBJ1-5, with 9 bases matching TRBD1. The CDR3 sequence is 13 residues long. With V trimmed by 5 bases and J by 9 bases, 5 bases remained unmatched. The CDR3 is CASSPTGGLPQHF. CDR3 nucleotide sequence: TGTGCCAGCAGTCCGACAGGGGGACTGCCCCAGCATTTT.

This chain joins TRBV13 and TRBJ1-1; 7 bases are shared with TRBD1. CDR3 size: 16 residues. Per germline, CDR1 PRHDT and CDR2 FYEKMQ (reference sequence). Trimming cost V 0 bases and J 0 bases; bases outside gene matches: 4. The CDR3 is CASSLGQGTMNTEAFF. The CDR3 coding sequence is TGTGCCAGCAGCTTAGGACAGGGGACGATGAACACTGAAGCTTTCTTT.

The chain couples TRBV25-1 to TRBJ2-5, with a possible D match to TRBD2 (5 bases). The CDR3 totals 14 residues. The germline CDR1 and CDR2 sequences are MGHDK and SYGVNS. The ends were cut back, 2 bases at V and 5 bases at J, with 12 bases in the middle. CDR3 protein: CASSENEGLETQYF. The DNA for the CDR3 is TGTGCCAGCAGTGAAAATGAGGGCCTGGAGACCCAGTACTTC.

The chain combines TRBV6-2 or TRBV6-3 with TRBJ2-7; 7 nucleotides agree with TRBD2. Germline values: CDR1 MNHEY, CDR2 SVGEGT. The V segment lost 0 bases and the J segment 6 bases; nucleotides outside the gene matches: 5. This CDR3 is built from 14 residues. Here the CDR3 reads CASSYSRGRGEQYF. CDR3 bases: TGTGCCAGCAGTTACTCAAGAGGGAGGGGCGAGCAGTACTTC.

The rearrangement links TRBV16 to TRBJ1-2; perhaps TRBD1 as D (5 bases). Germline V gene lookup returns CDR1 KGHSY and CDR2 FQNENV. V was clipped by 0 bases and J by 8 bases, with 19 bases between them. The CDR3 spans 16 residues. Written as DNA, the CDR3 is TGTGCCAGCAGCCAATCCGCGGGGGTTTCGGGGCTCGGCTACACCTTC. Translating it yields CASSQSAGVSGLGYTF.

The chain has TRBV24-1 and TRBJ1-5; a possible D gene is TRBD1 (5 bases). This CDR3 comprises 19 residues. V lost 0 bases to trimming and J lost 4 bases, with 21 bases between them. CDR1 KGHDR and CDR2 SFDVKD come from the germline V gene. In DNA, the CDR3 is TGTGCCACCAGTGATTTGGCCCCCTTGGGGGGATCCTCTAATCAGCCCCAGCATTTT. This encodes CATSDLAPLGGSSNQPQHF.

In its sample, this clone was seen once. One junction end disagrees with the germline gene, perhaps due to a read error. V is TRBV4-2 and J is TRBJ1-1; the D gene is possibly TRBD1 (6 bases). CDR1 LGHNA and CDR2 YNFKEQ come from the germline V gene. This CDR3 has 13 amino acids. The CDR3 reads CASRQGGAGEAFF. The CDR3 DNA reads TGTGCCAGCAGACAAGGGGGAGCCGGAGAAGCTTTCTTT.

This chain uses TRBV24-1 with TRBJ2-1; possible D gene TRBD1, 5 bases. This CDR3 contains 13 residues. The V end was cut by 1 base, the J end by 9 bases, with 9 bases between. Germline V lookup: CDR1 KGHDR, CDR2 SFDVKD. In nucleotides, the CDR3 is TGTGCCACCAGTGATTTAAGGGGTGGTGAGCAGTTCTTC. It is translated as CATSDLRGGEQFF.

This clone was seen only once. In DNA, the CDR3 is TGTGCCAGCATTGACGGGACAGGTATCGTTGGCTACACCTTC. Translation: CASIDGTGIVGYTF. The chain uses TRBV2 and TRBJ1-2, with TRBD1 matching over 8 bases. This CDR3 contains 14 residues. The germline CDR1 and CDR2 sequences are SNHLY and FYNNEI. V lost 7 bases and J lost 7; bases outside the gene matches: 11.

The chain has TRBV29-1 and TRBJ1-3, with a possible D match to TRBD1 (5 bases). The length of the CDR3 is 15 residues. Deletions cut 4 bases from V and 0 bases from J, with 13 bases between. CDR1 and CDR2 (germline): SQVTM, ANQGSEA. CDR3 residues: CSVVWDWASGNTIYF. The CDR3 DNA is TGCAGCGTTGTTTGGGACTGGGCCTCTGGAAACACCATATATTTT. Drawing the rest from reference TRBV29-1 and TRBJ1-3, the complete variable domain is SAVISQKPSRDICQRGTSLTIQCQVDSQVTMMFWYRQQPGQSLTLIATANQGSEATYESGFVIDKFPISRPNLTFSTLTVSNMSPEDSSIYLCSVVWDWASGNTIYFGEGSWLTVV.

The chain employs TRBV5-1 and TRBJ1-1, with D maybe TRBD1 (5 bases). Germline V gives CDR1 SGHRS, CDR2 YFSETQ. The V end lost 6 bases, the J end lost 4 bases, and 19 bases lay between the germline ends. The CDR3 is made up of 15 amino acids. Here the CDR3 reads CASTLVGGRGTEAFF. In DNA form, the CDR3 reads TGCGCCAGCACGCTCGTCGGGGGAAGAGGCACTGAAGCTTTCTTT.

This chain links TRBV18 with TRBJ1-2; D possibly corresponds to TRBD1 (5 bases). Trimming removed 0 bases from V and 4 bases from J, with 12 bases in between. The CDR3 has 15 amino acids. Germline CDR1 KGHSH, CDR2 LQKENI. This CDR3 reads CASSPPQGSLYGYTF. The CDR3 coding sequence is TGTGCCAGCTCACCACCGCAGGGATCTCTCTATGGCTACACCTTC.

V and J are TRBV10-1 and TRBJ1-2; D gene uncertain. The CDR3 is 13 amino acids. The ends were cut back, 0 bases at V and 4 bases at J, with 6 bases in the middle. Per the germline V gene, CDR1 is WNHNN and CDR2 is SYGVQD (reference sequence). The CDR3 DNA reads as TGCGCCAGCAGTGAGTCGGAGGCCTATGGCTACACCTTC. This translates into CASSESEAYGYTF.